This T cell receptor beta chain originates from a study of OX40 agonist ivuxolimab in advanced cancers. Data came from immunoSEQ multiplex PCR; TCRdb stores just in-frame clones and leaves some out. The repertoire includes roughly 19,000 clones, 70% to 90% of them detected once, and about 11% sits in the top ten. V lost 1 base and J lost 9; bases outside the gene matches: 1. CDR3 length: 13 residues. Germline V CDR1 and CDR2: MNHEY, SVGAGI. This chain uses TRBV6-5 with TRBJ2-1, with 9 bases matching TRBD2. This clonotype originated in an adult with an advanced solid tumor such as melanoma, head and neck, liver or kidney cancer. The starting material was CD4+ or CD8+ T cells sorted from blood, obtained in a trial of the OX40 agonist ivuxolimab. The CDR3 reads CASSYLLAGEQFF. CDR3 nucleotides: TGTGCCAGCAGTTACTTACTAGCGGGTGAGCAGTTCTTC.